One and the same sample provided the 32 T cell receptor beta chains below, sequenced in a study of shared clonotypes between healthy human individuals. Sequencing was performed with immunoSEQ multiplex PCR; in TCRdb, only in-frame clones are kept and a portion is missing. This sample has over 1.4 million clones, with approximately 97% found just once. Sequencing used naive CD4+ T cells sorted from blood. Subset indicated: CD45RA+ positively selected. The receptors were sampled from a man aged 30 to 39 in good health.

The chain links TRBV19 to TRBJ1-1, with 10 bases that match TRBD1. Germline V gives CDR1 LNHDA, CDR2 SQIVND (reference sequence). The CDR3 contains 13 residues. The ends lost 8 bases at V and 8 bases at J; junction bases unmatched: 8. The CDR3 protein is CASRKSGQGEAFF. In nucleotides, the CDR3 is TGTGCCAGTCGCAAATCGGGACAGGGGGAAGCTTTCTTT.

V gene TRBV5-1 combines with J gene TRBJ2-3; D unresolved. CDR3 length: 15 residues. With 0 bases removed from V and 2 bases from J, the gap between germline ends came to 10 bases. Germline V gene sequence: CDR1 SGHRS, CDR2 YFSETQ. In DNA form, the CDR3 reads TGCGCCAGCAGCTTGGCCCCTCATAACACAGATACGCAGTATTTT. Encoded protein: CASSLAPHNTDTQYF. The variable domain in full, completed from reference TRBV5-1 and TRBJ2-3, reads KAGVTQTPRYLIKTRGQQVTLSCSPISGHRSVSWYQQTPGQGLQFLFEYFSETQRNKGNFPGRFSGRQFSNSRSEMNVSTLELGDSALYLCASSLAPHNTDTQYFGPGTRLTVL.

The V and J genes are TRBV6-5 and TRBJ2-7; perhaps D is TRBD1 or TRBD2 (5 bases each). Per germline, CDR1 MNHEY and CDR2 SVGAGI. The CDR3 totals 15 residues. V lost 0 bases, J lost 2 bases, and 11 bases lay in between. In DNA, the CDR3 is TGTGCCAGCAGTTACTCCCAGGGAGCCCCCTACGAGCAGTACTTC. Translating gives CASSYSQGAPYEQYF.

The chain uses TRBV5-1 and TRBJ1-2, with a weak D call TRBD1 (5 bases). CDR1 is SGHRS, CDR2 YFSETQ, per germline. V shed 0 bases and J shed 5 bases, with 11 bases lying between them. The CDR3 extends over 14 amino acids. In nucleotides, the CDR3 is TGCGCCAGCAGCTTGGAGCCAGGGAATTATGGCTACACCTTC. The encoded protein is CASSLEPGNYGYTF.

The chain combines TRBV9 with TRBJ2-3, with D perhaps TRBD2 (6 bases). Germline V gene lookup returns CDR1 SGDLS and CDR2 YYNGEE. The CDR3 has 16 residues. Deletions cut 3 bases from V and 3 bases from J, with 17 bases between. CDR3 nucleotide sequence: TGTGCCAGCAGCGCTGTTAGCGGCCCAGGAACAGATACGCAGTATTTT. Translated: CASSAVSGPGTDTQYF. Full variable domain (rest looked up from reference TRBV9 and TRBJ2-3): DSGVTQTPKHLITATGQRVTLRCSPRSGDLSVYWYQQSLDQGLQFLIQYYNGEERAKGNILERFSAQQFPDLHSELNLSSLELGDSALYFCASSAVSGPGTDTQYFGPGTRLTVL.

CDR3 coding DNA: TGTGCCAGCAGCGCGACGCTAGGTCTTGAGCAGTTCTTC. Its translation: CASSATLGLEQFF. This sequence joins TRBV5-4 and TRBJ2-1, with D unresolved. CDR1 and CDR2 (germline): SGHNT, YYREEE (reference sequence). V lost 4 bases and J 9 bases, leaving 14 bases between the germline ends. The CDR3 sequence is 13 residues long.

In its sample, this clone was seen a few times. J is TRBJ2-2 and V is TRBV4-3; no definite D call. The V gene's germline CDR1 is LGHNA and CDR2 YSLEER. The CDR3 has 14 amino acids. V lost 0 bases and J 5 bases, leaving 7 bases between the germline ends. CDR3 sequence (DNA): TGCGCCAGCAGCCAAGATCCCGGGACCGGGGAGCTGTTTTTT. Translating it yields CASSQDPGTGELFF.

A few counts support this clone. This sample also contains other DNA sequences that code for the same CDR3. The rearrangement uses TRBV11-2 and TRBJ2-5; D is possibly TRBD2 (5 bases). V was clipped by 5 bases and J by 1 base, with 8 bases between them. The germline CDR1 and CDR2 sequences are SGHAT and FQNNGV. The CDR3 consists of 13 residues. The CDR3 DNA reads as TGTGCCAGCAGCCCGAGCGGCCAAGAGACCCAGTACTTC. Translated: CASSPSGQETQYF.

The V call is TRBV10-1, the J call TRBJ2-1, with TRBD1 as a possible D gene (6 bases). V lost 4 bases and J lost 6, with 13 bases in between. CDR3 length equals 14 residues. Germline CDR1 reads WNHNN; CDR2 reads SYGVQD (reference sequence). CDR3 region: CASSGRQAPNEQFF. The CDR3 DNA sequence: TGCGCCAGCAGTGGACGACAGGCCCCCAATGAGCAGTTCTTC.

V and J are TRBV2 and TRBJ1-2, with 8 bases identical to TRBD1. The CDR3 length is 13 residues. Unmatched junction bases numbered 3, after V lost 6 bases and J lost 3 bases. Per germline, CDR1 SNHLY and CDR2 FYNNEI. Here the CDR3 reads CASRDRDYYGYTF. CDR3 DNA: TGTGCCAGCAGGGACAGGGATTACTATGGCTACACCTTC.

In nucleotides, the CDR3 is TGTGCCAGCAGCTTGGGACTTTACGAGCAGTACTTC. Its protein product is CASSLGLYEQYF. The rearrangement links TRBV5-4 to TRBJ2-7, with D hard to call. V was clipped by 0 bases and J by 4 bases, with 5 bases between them. The germline V gene encodes CDR1 SGHNT and CDR2 YYREEE (reference sequence). The CDR3 contains 12 residues.

This CDR3 reads CASSYRSLQETQYF. The CDR3 DNA follows: TGTGCCAGCAGTTACCGCAGTCTACAAGAGACCCAGTACTTC. The chain combines TRBV6-6 with TRBJ2-5; no reliable D call. Trimming pared 2 bases from V and 2 bases from J, leaving 9 bases between. CDR3 length: 14 residues. The germline gives CDR1 MNHNY, CDR2 SVGAGI (reference sequence).

The genes are TRBV5-6 and TRBJ1-5; D is perhaps TRBD1 (5 bases). The V end lost 0 bases, the J end lost 5 bases, and 15 bases lay between the germline ends. The CDR3 length is 16 residues. The germline V gene encodes CDR1 SGHDT and CDR2 YYEEEE. CDR3 DNA sequence: TGTGCCAGCAGCTTGGCCTTGAGGGGCGCGGATCAGCCCCAGCATTTT. Translating gives CASSLALRGADQPQHF.

This chain uses TRBV29-1 with TRBJ2-5; weak D call: TRBD2 (5 bases). The CDR3 is 15 residues long. CDR1 SQVTM and CDR2 ANQGSEA come from the germline V gene. The germline V and J ends were trimmed by 1 base and 5 bases, with 17 bases remaining between them. In DNA form, the CDR3 reads TGCAGCGTTGAAGGGGCCCTAGCAGTAAGGGAGACCCAGTACTTC. This gives the protein CSVEGALAVRETQYF. The variable domain in full, with the rest retrieved from reference TRBV29-1 and TRBJ2-5, is SAVISQKPSRDICQRGTSLTIQCQVDSQVTMMFWYRQQPGQSLTLIATANQGSEATYESGFVIDKFPISRPNLTFSTLTVSNMSPEDSSIYLCSVEGALAVRETQYFGPGTRLLVL.

The genes are TRBV5-1 and TRBJ2-7; D might be TRBD1 or TRBD2, each matching 5 bases. V gave up 5 bases and J gave up 1 base, with 13 bases separating them. Germline V gene sequence: CDR1 SGHRS, CDR2 YFSETQ. This CDR3 has 14 residues. CDR3 sequence (DNA): TGCGCCAGCAGACGGGGCGAGGGGTCCTACGAGCAGTACTTC. Translation gives CASRRGEGSYEQYF.

Details on this clone: The same CDR3 can be traced to other DNA sequences in this sample. The CDR3 nucleotides are TGTGCCACCAGCAGAGATGGCACAGGAGGGTACAATGAGCAGTTCTTC. Its protein product is CATSRDGTGGYNEQFF. This chain uses TRBV15 with TRBJ2-1, with D perhaps matching TRBD2 (6 bases). Germline loops: CDR1 LNHNV, CDR2 YYDKDF (reference sequence). The V and J ends lost 0 bases and 4 bases respectively, with 13 bases between them. CDR3 length equals 16 residues.

This sequence joins TRBV7-8 and TRBJ2-7; perhaps D is TRBD1 or TRBD2 (6 bases each). Deletions cut 4 bases from V and 3 bases from J, with 16 bases between. This CDR3 comprises 15 residues. Germline V CDR1 and CDR2: SGHVS, FQNEAQ. CDR3 in amino acids: CASSSHEGGYYEQYF. CDR3 bases: TGTGCCAGCAGCTCCCATGAGGGGGGTTACTACGAGCAGTACTTC.

This clone has a single count. V usage is TRBV30 and J usage is TRBJ2-1; 7 bases line up with TRBD2. This CDR3 has 15 residues. V shed 5 bases and J 7 bases; nucleotides not matched to a gene: 14. CDR1 and CDR2 (germline): GTSNPN, SVGIG (reference sequence). The CDR3 protein is CAWGFGGRVMNEQFF. The CDR3 DNA sequence: TGTGCCTGGGGATTCGGGGGGAGAGTGATGAATGAGCAGTTCTTC.

The chain combines TRBV5-1 with TRBJ2-3; perhaps TRBD2 as D (5 bases). Trimming pared 4 bases from V and 3 bases from J, leaving 12 bases between. This CDR3 comprises 14 residues. Germline lookup yields CDR1 SGHRS and CDR2 YFSETQ. CDR3 loop: CASSPDSPTDTQYF. In nucleotides, the CDR3 is TGCGCCAGCAGCCCGGACTCACCTACAGATACGCAGTATTTT.

The chain links TRBV29-1 to TRBJ2-1, with D maybe TRBD2 (6 bases). Trimming shortened V by 7 bases and J by 0 bases, and 22 bases separated the two germline ends. Germline assignment: CDR1 SQVTM and CDR2 ANQGSEA. The CDR3 totals 17 residues. CDR3 amino acids: CSGKRSGLNSSYNEQFF. DNA for the CDR3: TGCAGCGGAAAAAGGTCAGGACTAAACAGCTCCTACAATGAGCAGTTCTTC.

V is TRBV9 and J is TRBJ2-3, with D possibly called TRBD1 or TRBD2 (6 bases each). The V end was cut by 7 bases, the J end by 0 bases, with 12 bases between. In germline, CDR1 is SGDLS, CDR2 YYNGEE. This CDR3 region has 14 residues. The CDR3 bases are TGTGCCAGCGGACGGGGGCGCAGCACAGATACGCAGTATTTT. This codes for CASGRGRSTDTQYF.

The V call is TRBV27, the J call TRBJ2-7, with 8 bases matching TRBD1. The CDR3 runs to 15 residues. CDR1 is MNHEY and CDR2 is SMNVEV in the germline V gene (reference sequence). V trimming: 6 bases; J trimming: 2 bases; junction bases outside the gene matches: 9. The CDR3 nucleotides read TGTGCCAGCAGGGACAGGGTTGGAGGCACCTACGAGCAGTACTTC. Its translation: CASRDRVGGTYEQYF.

This clone appeared a few times. The same CDR3 also results from other DNA sequences found in this sample. This chain connects TRBV5-1 to TRBJ2-1; 12 positions agree with TRBD2. This CDR3 contains 15 residues. The germline V gene encodes CDR1 SGHRS and CDR2 YFSETQ. V lost 4 bases, J lost 3 bases, and 2 bases stayed unmatched. The CDR3: CASSPTSGSYNEQFF. The CDR3 nucleotides are TGCGCCAGCAGCCCGACTAGCGGGAGCTACAATGAGCAGTTCTTC.

The chain joins TRBV30 to TRBJ2-1, with D maybe TRBD1 (6 bases). Deletions cut 0 bases from V and 15 bases from J, with 18 bases between. The CDR3 is 13 residues long. Germline V gives CDR1 GTSNPN, CDR2 SVGIG (reference sequence). CDR3 sequence: CAWSVRKPGVGFF. CDR3 nucleotides: TGTGCCTGGAGTGTACGCAAGCCAGGGGTAGGGTTCTTC.

V is TRBV11-2 and J is TRBJ1-1; no clear D gene. The V end was cut by 4 bases, the J end by 4 bases, with 13 bases between. Per the germline V gene, CDR1 is SGHAT and CDR2 is FQNNGV. The length of the CDR3 is 14 residues. The CDR3 sequence is CASSSTLDLTEAFF. The CDR3 DNA sequence: TGTGCCAGCAGCTCGACCCTGGACCTCACTGAAGCTTTCTTT.

The rearrangement uses TRBV28 and TRBJ1-1; the D gene is possibly TRBD1 (5 bases). The CDR3 totals 14 residues. Trimming removed 8 bases at V and 1 base at J, with 14 bases between. Germline assignment: CDR1 MDHEN and CDR2 SYDVKM. CDR3 residues: CASDGPGENTEAFF. CDR3 bases: TGTGCCAGCGATGGTCCGGGGGAGAACACTGAAGCTTTCTTT.

The gene calls are TRBV7-6 and TRBJ2-7, with 7 bases that match TRBD1. The junction had 10 bases not matched to a gene; V was cut back by 4 bases and J by 7 bases. This CDR3 is built from 14 residues. Germline loops: CDR1 SGHVS, CDR2 FNYEAQ. CDR3 DNA sequence: TGTGCCAGCAGCTCCTTAAAGGGGGCAGGGGAGCAGTACTTC. Amino acid sequence: CASSSLKGAGEQYF.

This chain joins TRBV10-3 and TRBJ2-7; 13 bases map to TRBD2. Losses at the gene ends were 0 bases for V and 3 bases for J; bases not matched to a gene: 8. The germline V gene has CDR1 ENHRY and CDR2 SYGVKD. The CDR3 contains 18 residues. The CDR3 spells CAISESFGLAGVGYEQYF. CDR3 nucleotide sequence: TGTGCCATCAGTGAGTCGTTCGGACTAGCGGGAGTAGGCTACGAGCAGTACTTC.

This rearrangement joins TRBV5-4 to TRBJ2-3; D remains unclear. CDR3 length: 15 residues. Trimming removed 0 bases at V and 0 bases at J, with 8 bases between. Germline values: CDR1 SGHNT, CDR2 YYREEE (reference sequence). The CDR3 region has the DNA TGTGCCAGCAGCTTGGAGGTCGTAAGCACAGATACGCAGTATTTT. As protein: CASSLEVVSTDTQYF.

J is TRBJ2-2 and V is TRBV28; 11 bases agree with TRBD1. J gave up 4 bases and V 6 bases, and 10 bases lay outside the gene matches. The CDR3 runs 17 residues. The germline V gene encodes CDR1 MDHEN and CDR2 SYDVKM. For the CDR3, the DNA is TGTGCCAGCAGATCGATGGCCGGGACAGGGGGCACCGGGGAGCTGTTTTTT. Translating gives CASRSMAGTGGTGELFF.

The rearrangement uses TRBV11-2 and TRBJ2-2; 12 nucleotides match TRBD2. This CDR3 has 19 residues. Per germline, CDR1 SGHAT and CDR2 FQNNGV. V gave up 4 bases and J gave up 7 bases; unmatched junction bases: 16. DNA for the CDR3: TGTGCCAGCAGCTCGATTATAACGACTAGCGGGAGTCGGAGCGGGGAGCTGTTTTTT. The encoded protein is CASSSIITTSGSRSGELFF. The whole variable domain, remainder taken from reference TRBV11-2 and TRBJ2-2, is EAGVAQSPRYKIIEKRQSVAFWCNPISGHATLYWYQQILGQGPKLLIQFQNNGVVDDSQLPKDRFSAERLKGVDSTLKIQPAKLEDSAVYLCASSSIITTSGSRSGELFFGEGSRLTVL.

This chain uses TRBV7-2 with TRBJ2-5; a possible D gene is TRBD2 (7 bases). CDR3 length: 12 amino acids. V shed 5 bases and J shed 14 bases, with 18 bases lying between them. Looked up from germline, CDR1 is SGHTA and CDR2 is FQGNSA. CDR3 sequence (DNA): TGTGCCAGCAGCGTAGGGAGGGACACCTCCTACTTC. The encoded protein is CASSVGRDTSYF. Full variable domain (outside the CDR3, taken from reference TRBV7-2 and TRBJ2-5): GAGVSQSPSNKVTEKGKDVELRCDPISGHTALYWYRQSLGQGLEFLIYFQGNSAPDKSGLPSDRFSAERTGGSVSTLTIQRTQQEDSAVYLCASSVGRDTSYFGPGTRLLVL.